This record covers a single T cell receptor (beta chain). This record belongs to a study of blood T cell repertoires in COVID-19. Here immunoSEQ multiplex PCR was the method, and the copy in TCRdb shows in-frame clones only, minus some. The sample has around 200,000 clones, approximately 83% seen once. This CDR3 is built from 13 residues. Germline CDR1 is SGHAT and CDR2 is FQDESV (reference sequence). Losses at the gene ends were 7 bases for V and 4 bases for J; bases not matched to a gene: 6. The sequencing input was peripheral blood. The TCR was taken from a woman in her thirties or forties with active or convalescent COVID-19. J is TRBJ1-2 and V is TRBV11-1, with 7 nucleotides matching TRBD1. In DNA form, the CDR3 reads TGTGCCAGCACCTCGGACAGGAGCTATGGCTACACCTTC. Amino acid sequence: CASTSDRSYGYTF.